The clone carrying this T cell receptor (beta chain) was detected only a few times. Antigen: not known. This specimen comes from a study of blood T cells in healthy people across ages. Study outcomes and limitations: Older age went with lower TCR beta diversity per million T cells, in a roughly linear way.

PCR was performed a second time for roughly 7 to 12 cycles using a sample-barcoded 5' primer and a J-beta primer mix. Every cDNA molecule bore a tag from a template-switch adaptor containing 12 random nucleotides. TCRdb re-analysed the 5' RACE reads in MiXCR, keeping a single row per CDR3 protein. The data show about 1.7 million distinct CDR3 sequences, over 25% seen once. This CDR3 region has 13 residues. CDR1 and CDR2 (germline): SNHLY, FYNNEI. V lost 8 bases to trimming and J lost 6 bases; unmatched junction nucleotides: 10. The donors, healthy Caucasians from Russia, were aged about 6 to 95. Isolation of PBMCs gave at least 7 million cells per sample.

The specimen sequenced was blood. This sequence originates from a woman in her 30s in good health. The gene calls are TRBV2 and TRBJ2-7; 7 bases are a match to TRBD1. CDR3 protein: CASGPTGTLEQYF. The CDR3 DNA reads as TGTGCCAGCGGCCCGACAGGGACCCTCGAGCAGTACTTC.